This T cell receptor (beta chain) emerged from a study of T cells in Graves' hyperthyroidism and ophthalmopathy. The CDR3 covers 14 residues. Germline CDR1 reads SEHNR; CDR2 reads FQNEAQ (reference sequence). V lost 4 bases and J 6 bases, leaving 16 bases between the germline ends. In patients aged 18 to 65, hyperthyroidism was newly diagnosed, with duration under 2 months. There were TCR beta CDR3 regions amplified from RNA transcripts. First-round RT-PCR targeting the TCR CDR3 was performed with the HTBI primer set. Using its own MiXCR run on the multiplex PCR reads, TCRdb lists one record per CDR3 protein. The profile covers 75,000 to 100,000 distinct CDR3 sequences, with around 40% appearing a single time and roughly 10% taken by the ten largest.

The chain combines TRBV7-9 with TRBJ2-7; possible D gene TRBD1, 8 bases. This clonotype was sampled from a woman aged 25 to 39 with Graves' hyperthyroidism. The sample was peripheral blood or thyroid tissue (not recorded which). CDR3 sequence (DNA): TGTGCCAGCAGCTCTACAGGGGGGGCGGCCGAGCAGTACTTC. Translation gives CASSSTGGAAEQYF.